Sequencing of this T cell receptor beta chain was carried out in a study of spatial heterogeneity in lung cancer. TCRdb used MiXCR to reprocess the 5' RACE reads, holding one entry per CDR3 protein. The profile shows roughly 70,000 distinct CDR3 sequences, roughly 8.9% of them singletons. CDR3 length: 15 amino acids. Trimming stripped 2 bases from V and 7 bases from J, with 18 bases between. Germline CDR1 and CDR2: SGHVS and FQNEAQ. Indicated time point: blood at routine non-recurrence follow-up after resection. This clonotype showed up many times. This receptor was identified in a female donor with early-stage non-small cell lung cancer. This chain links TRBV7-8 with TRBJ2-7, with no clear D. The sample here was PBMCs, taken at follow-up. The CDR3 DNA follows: TGTGCCAGCAGCTTAAGTCTTGCTAACGTCCAGGAGCAGTACTTC. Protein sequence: CASSLSLANVQEQYF.